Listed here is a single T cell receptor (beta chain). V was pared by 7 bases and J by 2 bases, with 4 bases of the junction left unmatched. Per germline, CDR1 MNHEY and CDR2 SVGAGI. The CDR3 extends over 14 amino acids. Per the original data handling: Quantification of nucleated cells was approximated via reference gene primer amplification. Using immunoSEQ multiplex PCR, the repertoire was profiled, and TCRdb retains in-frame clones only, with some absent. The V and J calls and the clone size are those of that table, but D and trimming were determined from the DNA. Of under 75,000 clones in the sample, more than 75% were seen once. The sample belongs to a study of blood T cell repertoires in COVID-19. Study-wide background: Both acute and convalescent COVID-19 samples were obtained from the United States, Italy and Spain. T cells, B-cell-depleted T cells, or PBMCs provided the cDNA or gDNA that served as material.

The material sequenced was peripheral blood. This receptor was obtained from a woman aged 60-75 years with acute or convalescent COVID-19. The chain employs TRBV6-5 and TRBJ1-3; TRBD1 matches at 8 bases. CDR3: CASITTGAGNTIYF. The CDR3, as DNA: TGTGCCAGCATTACGACAGGGGCTGGAAACACCATATATTTT.